This T cell receptor beta chain came from a study of blood T cell repertoires in COVID-19. As for the study in general: The study drew acute and convalescent COVID-19 samples from the United States, Italy and Spain. T cells, B-cell-depleted T cells, or PBMCs supplied cDNA or gDNA.

CDR1 and CDR2 from the germline V gene are LNHDA and SQIVND (reference sequence). Trimming cost V 3 bases and J 6 bases; bases outside gene matches: 6. The CDR3 consists of 16 residues. Source study methods: Nucleated cell number was recorded as an estimate derived from reference gene primer amplification. The table came from immunoSEQ multiplex PCR; TCRdb's copy has only in-frame clones and leaves some out. V and J calls and clone size are given by that table; D and trimming were obtained from the DNA. The table lists 210,000 or so clones, around four fifths of them singletons. This receptor was obtained from a woman older than 75 with active or convalescent COVID-19. J is TRBJ1-6 and V is TRBV19; 9 bases fit TRBD1. The sequenced sample consisted of peripheral blood. The CDR3 here is CASSMEQGAGNSPLHF. The CDR3 DNA follows: TGTGCCAGTAGTATGGAACAGGGGGCGGGTAATTCACCCCTCCACTTT.